One and the same sample provided the 25 T cell receptor beta chains below, sequenced in a study of T cell repertoires in cytomegalovirus infection. TCRdb re-called the reads through MiXCR, storing one row per CDR3 protein. The table has approximately 250,000 distinct CDR3 sequences, approximately 8.3% seen once. The material sequenced was PBMCs. The receptors shown here come from a human donor in good health (CMV status not recorded). Some clones in this sample may be carry-over from other donors' samples.

This clonotype appeared many times. The rearrangement joins TRBV7-2 to TRBJ1-5; 12 positions agree with TRBD1. Unmatched junction bases numbered 2, after V lost 4 bases and J lost 7 bases. The CDR3 is 14 residues long. Germline assignment: CDR1 SGHTA and CDR2 FQGNSA. The chain's CDR3 is CASSWGQGAQPQHF. CDR3 coding DNA: TGTGCCAGCAGCTGGGGACAGGGGGCCCAGCCCCAGCATTTT.

This clonotype was seen many times. V usage is TRBV28 and J usage is TRBJ1-1; 7 bases line up with TRBD1. The CDR3 loop spans 13 amino acids. CDR1 is MDHEN and CDR2 is SYDVKM in the germline V gene. Losses at the gene ends were 10 bases for V and 1 base for J; bases not matched to a gene: 6. CDR3 DNA: TGTGCCACCCAGGGGGATTGGAACACTGAAGCTTTCTTT. It codes for CATQGDWNTEAFF.

This clonotype was seen at least ten times. V gene TRBV7-2 combines with J gene TRBJ2-1; D unresolved. Trimming removed 0 bases from V and 5 bases from J, with 11 bases in between. This CDR3 spans 15 amino acids. Germline loops: CDR1 SGHTA, CDR2 FQGNSA. CDR3 bases: TGTGCCAGCAGCTTAGCGAGGTCGGAAAACAATGAGCAGTTCTTC. Protein product: CASSLARSENNEQFF. The full variable domain, its missing parts supplied by reference TRBV7-2 and TRBJ2-1, is GAGVSQSPSNKVTEKGKDVELRCDPISGHTALYWYRQSLGQGLEFLIYFQGNSAPDKSGLPSDRFSAERTGGSVSTLTIQRTQQEDSAVYLCASSLARSENNEQFFGPGTRLTVL.

This clonotype has ten or more counts. V usage is TRBV4-1 and J usage is TRBJ1-1; the D is unclear. Germline CDR1 MGHRA, CDR2 YSYEKL. The V gene lost 2 bases and the J gene lost 0 bases, with 13 bases spanning the gap. This CDR3 has 16 residues. The CDR3 spells CASSQKLQAMNTEAFF. DNA for the CDR3: TGCGCCAGCAGCCAAAAGCTTCAGGCCATGAACACTGAAGCTTTCTTT.

This clonotype was recorded a few times. The CDR3, as DNA: TGTGCCAGCAGTTTTGGGGAGACCCCCCAGCATTTT. The encoded protein is CASSFGETPQHF. J is TRBJ1-5 and V is TRBV12-3 or TRBV12-4; D gene ambiguous. This CDR3 has 12 amino acids. V lost 3 bases to trimming and J lost 10 bases, with 10 bases between them.

This clonotype has a handful of counts. The chain combines TRBV20-1 with TRBJ2-2; 8 bases fit TRBD2. Germline trimming cut 0 bases from V and 2 bases from J; bases unmatched to any gene: 11. Germline CDR1 and CDR2: DFQATT and SNEGSKA (reference sequence). The CDR3 has 18 amino acids. The CDR3: CSAREGAGGPLNTGELFF. CDR3 bases: TGCAGTGCTAGAGAGGGGGCGGGGGGCCCGTTAAACACCGGGGAGCTGTTTTTT.

The gene calls are TRBV20-1 and TRBJ1-5, with a possible D match to TRBD1 (5 bases). Germline V lookup: CDR1 DFQATT, CDR2 SNEGSKA (reference sequence). This CDR3 has 14 amino acids. V lost 0 bases and J 5 bases, leaving 11 bases between the germline ends. The CDR3 coding sequence is TGCAGTGCTAGAGACCCTGGGGGAGATCAGCCCCAGCATTTT. This encodes CSARDPGGDQPQHF.

A remark on this clonotype: Given a much more abundant clone one base away, this may be a read error. V gene TRBV7-2 combines with J gene TRBJ2-6, with 7 positions matching TRBD2. CDR1 SGHTA and CDR2 FQGNSA come from the germline V gene. This CDR3 contains 15 residues. CDR3 protein: CASRGGSSGANVLAF. DNA for the CDR3: TGTGCCAGCAGGGGGGGGAGCTCTGGGGCCAACGTCCTGGCTTTC.

This clonotype appeared many times. V and J are TRBV28 and TRBJ1-1; D unresolved. The CDR3 spans 14 residues. The V end was cut by 3 bases, the J end by 1 base, with 9 bases between. The germline V gene has CDR1 MDHEN and CDR2 SYDVKM. CDR3 sequence (DNA): TGTGCCAGCAGTTTCCGACGCAGGAACACTGAAGCTTTCTTT. Its protein is CASSFRRRNTEAFF.

This clonotype occurred many times. This sequence joins TRBV6-1 and TRBJ1-1, with 8 nucleotides matching TRBD1. Germline CDR1 is MNHNS and CDR2 is SASEGT. The length of the CDR3 is 15 residues. V shed 5 bases, J shed 0 bases, and the junction held 5 bases outside the gene matches. The CDR3 protein is CASSITGGVNTEAFF. CDR3 nucleotides: TGTGCCAGCAGTATCACAGGGGGAGTGAACACTGAAGCTTTCTTT.

This clonotype was seen ten or more times. The chain joins TRBV28 to TRBJ2-2; no firm D call. The CDR3 sequence is 14 residues long. Trimming pared 6 bases from V and 3 bases from J, leaving 11 bases between. Germline loops: CDR1 MDHEN, CDR2 SYDVKM. The chain's CDR3 is CASRARVYTGELFF. The DNA for the CDR3 is TGTGCCAGCAGAGCCCGGGTTTACACCGGGGAGCTGTTTTTT.

Many counts were recorded for this clonotype. This chain connects TRBV4-3 to TRBJ2-2, with 9 positions matching TRBD2. There are 15 residues in the CDR3. Germline values: CDR1 LGHNA, CDR2 YSLEER. The V and J ends lost 3 bases and 7 bases, in that order; junction bases with no gene match: 6. The CDR3 sequence is CASSHQRGVDGELFF. In nucleotides, the CDR3 is TGCGCCAGCAGCCATCAGCGGGGGGTGGACGGGGAGCTGTTTTTT.

This chain links TRBV6-2 or TRBV6-3 with TRBJ2-1; 11 bases align to TRBD2. V trimming: 4 bases; J trimming: 5 bases; junction bases outside the gene matches: 7. The germline V gene has CDR1 MNHEY and CDR2 SVGEGT. The CDR3 extends over 16 amino acids. CDR3 sequence reads: CASSFTSGSPNNEQFF. CDR3 bases: TGTGCCAGCAGTTTTACTAGCGGGAGCCCCAACAATGAGCAGTTCTTC.

This clonotype was seen only a few times. The chain employs TRBV28 and TRBJ2-3; 11 bases agree with TRBD2. V was clipped by 6 bases and J by 1 base; unmatched bases: 6. This CDR3 spans 16 amino acids. The germline gives CDR1 MDHEN, CDR2 SYDVKM. CDR3 sequence (DNA): TGTGCCAGCAGCCGACTAGCGGGGAGGGGCACAGATACGCAGTATTTT. This translates into CASSRLAGRGTDTQYF. Using reference TRBV28 and TRBJ2-3 for the parts outside the CDR3, the full variable domain is DVKVTQSSRYLVKRTGEKVFLECVQDMDHENMFWYRQDPGLGLRLIYFSYDVKMKEKGDIPEGYSVSREKKERFSLILESASTNQTSMYLCASSRLAGRGTDTQYFGPGTRLTVL.

This clonotype was counted many times. The V gene is TRBV7-8, the J gene TRBJ2-7; 9 nucleotides agree with TRBD2. Germline loops: CDR1 SGHVS, CDR2 FQNEAQ. The CDR3 totals 17 residues. V lost 5 bases and J lost 7; bases outside the gene matches: 18. The CDR3 spells CASSPSGGLALPWEQYF. CDR3 bases: TGTGCCAGCAGCCCTAGTGGAGGACTAGCGCTCCCTTGGGAGCAGTACTTC.

This clonotype was detected many times. CDR3 in amino acids: CASSPFPHEKLFF. The CDR3 nucleotides are TGTGCCAGCAGCCCCTTTCCCCATGAAAAACTGTTTTTT. The chain recombines TRBV7-9 with TRBJ1-4; the D is unclear. The V end was cut by 5 bases, the J end by 6 bases, with 10 bases between. The CDR3 loop spans 13 amino acids. The germline gives CDR1 SEHNR, CDR2 FQNEAQ (reference sequence).

Many counts were recorded for this clonotype. This chain uses TRBV7-2 with TRBJ2-5; D remains unclear. Trimming shortened V by 6 bases and J by 0 bases, and 20 bases separated the two germline ends. CDR1 is SGHTA and CDR2 is FQGNSA in the germline V gene. The CDR3 length is 17 residues. The CDR3 loop reads CASRAQMPGGDQETQYF. DNA of the CDR3: TGTGCCAGCAGGGCCCAGATGCCAGGTGGAGACCAAGAGACCCAGTACTTC.

This clonotype occurred many times. The DNA of the CDR3 is TGTGCCAGCAGCTTAACCCCAAACTATAATTCACCCCTCCACTTT. It encodes CASSLTPNYNSPLHF. The chain combines TRBV7-3 with TRBJ1-6; no reliable D call. Per the germline V gene, CDR1 is SGHTA and CDR2 is FQGTGA. This CDR3 region has 15 residues. V lost 0 bases and J 3 bases, leaving 6 bases between the germline ends.

This clonotype occurred a few times. The rearrangement uses TRBV7-2 and TRBJ2-7; 12 nucleotides agree with TRBD2. CDR3 length equals 17 residues. Germline V lookup: CDR1 SGHTA, CDR2 FQGNSA. V was clipped by 5 bases and J by 6 bases; unmatched bases: 14. This CDR3 is CASSGLGLAGMGGEQYF. The CDR3 region has the DNA TGTGCCAGCAGCGGTCTCGGACTAGCGGGAATGGGGGGCGAGCAGTACTTC.

This clonotype came up a few times. This chain uses TRBV5-5 with TRBJ2-1, with D possibly matching TRBD2 (6 bases). The V gene's germline CDR1 is SGHKS and CDR2 YYEKEE (reference sequence). The CDR3 loop spans 17 amino acids. Between the trimmed V and J ends, which lost 5 bases and 0 bases, there was a span of 18 bases. In nucleotides, the CDR3 is TGTGCCAGCAGGGCCGGGGGAGCCCGGAGCTCCTACAATGAGCAGTTCTTC. This codes for CASRAGGARSSYNEQFF.

The sample holds a few counts of this clonotype. CDR3 nucleotides: TGCAGCGTTGAAGGGACAGGGAACACTGAAGCTTTCTTT. Amino acid sequence: CSVEGTGNTEAFF. The V gene is TRBV29-1, the J gene TRBJ1-1, with TRBD1 matching 7 bases. Germline lookup yields CDR1 SQVTM and CDR2 ANQGSEA. This CDR3 region has 13 residues. With 1 base clipped from V and 1 base from J, the junction kept 0 bases outside the gene matches.

In this sample, this clonotype turned up many times. The chain is built from TRBV28 and TRBJ2-7, with TRBD2 matching 12 bases. There are 16 residues in the CDR3. V gave up 4 bases and J gave up 4 bases; unmatched junction bases: 8. Germline lookup yields CDR1 MDHEN and CDR2 SYDVKM. The CDR3 here is CASSSPTSGSLYEQYF. CDR3 DNA: TGTGCCAGCAGTTCCCCGACTAGCGGGAGCCTATACGAGCAGTACTTC.

In its sample, this clonotype was seen many times. V and J are TRBV7-2 and TRBJ2-5; D may be TRBD1 (6 bases). V was shortened by 4 bases and J by 5 bases, with 17 bases between the two germline ends. From germline, CDR1 is SGHTA and CDR2 FQGNSA. The CDR3 sequence is 15 residues long. The CDR3 loop reads CASSSGQSGLETQYF. The CDR3 nucleotides are TGTGCCAGCAGCTCCGGACAGTCAGGTCTTGAGACCCAGTACTTC.

This clonotype was picked up a small number of times. The genes are TRBV2 and TRBJ2-7; 9 nucleotides align to TRBD2. Germline CDR1 is SNHLY and CDR2 is FYNNEI. Germline trimming cut 2 bases from V and 7 bases from J; bases unmatched to any gene: 0. The CDR3 is made up of 12 amino acids. The CDR3 spells CASSELAGEQYF. CDR3 bases: TGTGCCAGCAGTGAACTAGCGGGAGAGCAGTACTTC. Variable domain in full (rest from reference TRBV2 and TRBJ2-7): EPEVTQTPSHQVTQMGQEVILRCVPISNHLYFYWYRQILGQKVEFLVSFYNNEISEKSEIFDDQFSVERPDGSNFTLKIRSTKLEDSAMYFCASSELAGEQYFGPGTRLTVT.

This clonotype was counted at least ten times. The chain joins TRBV2 to TRBJ2-1, with 7 bases lining up with TRBD2. This CDR3 has 13 amino acids. V dropped 8 bases and J dropped 6; count of bases not matched to a gene: 7. Germline lookup yields CDR1 SNHLY and CDR2 FYNNEI. CDR3 sequence reads: CASGRAGSNEQFF. In nucleotides, the CDR3 is TGTGCCAGCGGGAGGGCCGGTTCCAATGAGCAGTTCTTC.